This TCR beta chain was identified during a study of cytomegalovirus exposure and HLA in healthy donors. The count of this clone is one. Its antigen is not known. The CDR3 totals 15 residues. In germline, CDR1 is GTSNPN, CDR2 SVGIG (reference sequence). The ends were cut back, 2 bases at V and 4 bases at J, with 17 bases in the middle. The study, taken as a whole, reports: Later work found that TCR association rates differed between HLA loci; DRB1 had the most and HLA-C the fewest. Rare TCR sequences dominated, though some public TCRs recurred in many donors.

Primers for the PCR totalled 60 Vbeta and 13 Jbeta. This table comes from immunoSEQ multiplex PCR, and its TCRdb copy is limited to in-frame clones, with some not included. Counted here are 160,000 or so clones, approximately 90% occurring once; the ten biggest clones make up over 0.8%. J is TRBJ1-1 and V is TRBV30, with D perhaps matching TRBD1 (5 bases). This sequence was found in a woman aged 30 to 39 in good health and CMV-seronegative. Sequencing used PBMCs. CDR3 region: CAWSHWGGRGTEAFF. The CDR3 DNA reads TGTGCCTGGAGTCACTGGGGCGGGAGAGGCACTGAAGCTTTCTTT.